Given below is one T cell receptor beta chain in context. Its specificity is not known. The length of the CDR3 is 13 residues. Germline CDR1 GTSNPN, CDR2 SVGIG (reference sequence). Trimming cost V 2 bases and J 8 bases; bases outside gene matches: 6. The data are from a study of cytotoxic CD8 clonotypes in ibrutinib-treated CLL. Across the study: After a median roughly 12 months on treatment (6 to 36), response samples were drawn. The study, taken as a whole, reports: Baseline clonality, above age-matched healthy donor levels, tracked circulating CD8+ T-cell counts. Under therapy, public clonotypes either contracted or stayed stable, and they were uncommon.

Produced via immunoSEQ multiplex PCR; TCRdb's table is partial and in-frame only. The sample includes more than 200,000 clones, about three quarters of them seen just once. This sequence joins TRBV30 and TRBJ2-1; 7 bases agree with TRBD2. This clonotype originated in a human donor with chronic lymphocytic leukemia. The material sequenced was PBMCs, taken after 12 months of ibrutinib treatment. DNA of the CDR3: TGTGCCTGGAGTTCCGGGGGGAGGTATGAGCAGTTCTTC. Protein: CAWSSGGRYEQFF.